These 10 T cell receptor beta chains were all obtained from the same sample, sequenced in a study of beta chain features in type 1 diabetes. Their antigens are not known. The entirety of the isolated RNA underwent reverse transcription, so expressed TCRB transcripts were sequenced. Profiling relied on immunoSEQ multiplex PCR, and the TCRdb table lists in-frame clones only, not all of them. This table has hundreds of thousands of clones, around 15% appearing once. Findings and caveats of the study: TCRB CDR3s were moderately but significantly shorter in Type 1 diabetes patients in all four CD4+ subsets.

Input material: naive CD4+ T cells from blood. The receptors were gathered from a man between 18 and 35 years old with type 1 diabetes.

The chain has TRBV7-9 and TRBJ1-4; D is uncertain. Trimming shortened V by 0 bases and J by 4 bases, and 9 bases separated the two germline ends. Germline CDR1 SEHNR, CDR2 FQNEAQ (reference sequence). This CDR3 comprises 15 residues. Here the CDR3 DNA reads TGTGCCAGCAGCTTAGCGCCGTACGGTAATGAAAAACTGTTTTTT. Its protein is CASSLAPYGNEKLFF.

This clone turned up a few times. V gene TRBV7-7 combines with J gene TRBJ2-5; 8 bases map to TRBD1. This CDR3 is built from 14 residues. Germline V gene data show CDR1 as SSHAT and CDR2 as FNYEAQ (reference sequence). CDR3 bases: TGTGCTAGCCGGCAGGGGGCGAAGGAAGAGACCCAGTACTTC. Protein product: CASRQGAKEETQYF.

V gene TRBV12-5 combines with J gene TRBJ2-1, with 9 bases lining up with TRBD2. The CDR3 contains 16 residues. Germline lookup yields CDR1 LGHNT and CDR2 FRNRAP. The ends lost 1 base at V and 3 bases at J; junction bases unmatched: 4. The CDR3: CASGLDTSGFYNEQFF. In nucleotides, the CDR3 is TGTGCTAGTGGTTTGGATACTAGCGGGTTCTACAATGAGCAGTTCTTC. Supplemented by reference TRBV12-5 and TRBJ2-1, the full variable domain reads DARVTQTPRHKVTEMGQEVTMRCQPILGHNTVFWYRQTMMQGLELLAYFRNRAPLDDSGMPKDRFSAEMPDATLATLKIQPSEPRDSAVYFCASGLDTSGFYNEQFFGPGTRLTVL.

The chain recombines TRBV5-6 with TRBJ2-7; D is possibly TRBD2 (6 bases). This CDR3 region has 14 residues. The V end lost 7 bases, the J end lost 2 bases, and 16 bases lay between the germline ends. Germline V gene lookup returns CDR1 SGHDT and CDR2 YYEEEE. The CDR3 nucleotides read TGTGCCAGCGTCCTTGGCGAGCGGGCCTACGAGCAGTACTTC. Amino acids: CASVLGERAYEQYF.

The chain couples TRBV7-9 to TRBJ1-1, with D uncertain. CDR3 length: 12 residues. The ends were cut back, 7 bases at V and 1 base at J, with 7 bases in the middle. The germline gives CDR1 SEHNR, CDR2 FQNEAQ (reference sequence). The CDR3 is CASTPQNTEAFF. The CDR3 DNA is TGTGCCAGCACCCCTCAGAACACTGAAGCTTTCTTT. Full variable domain (outside the CDR3, taken from reference TRBV7-9 and TRBJ1-1): DTGVSQNPRHKITKRGQNVTFRCDPISEHNRLYWYRQTLGQGPEFLTYFQNEAQLEKSRLLSDRFSAERPKGSFSTLEIQRTEQGDSAMYLCASTPQNTEAFFGQGTRLTVV.

This clone has a handful of counts. This CDR3 is also generated by other DNA sequences in the sample. The chain uses TRBV30 and TRBJ2-5; D may be TRBD1 or TRBD2 (5 bases each). The germline CDR1 and CDR2 sequences are GTSNPN and SVGIG (reference sequence). The CDR3 covers 12 residues. V was clipped by 4 bases and J by 5 bases, with 11 bases between them. The CDR3 nucleotides are TGTGCCTGGACCCGGGGCGGGGAGACCCAGTACTTC. Protein product: CAWTRGGETQYF.

The chain couples TRBV7-3 to TRBJ1-6, with unresolved D. Germline loops: CDR1 SGHTA, CDR2 FQGTGA. CDR3 length equals 15 residues. Between the trimmed V and J ends, which lost 0 bases and 4 bases, there was a span of 7 bases. This CDR3 is CASSLTRVYNSPLHF. The CDR3 nucleotides are TGTGCCAGCAGCTTAACGCGGGTTTATAATTCACCCCTCCACTTT.

V gene TRBV2 combines with J gene TRBJ2-7; 7 nucleotides align to TRBD1. This CDR3 is built from 14 residues. V lost 3 bases to trimming and J lost 6 bases; unmatched junction nucleotides: 8. Germline V gene data show CDR1 as SNHLY and CDR2 as FYNNEI. The CDR3 nucleotides read TGTGCCAGCAGTGATCGGCAGGGGGTTAGCGAGCAGTACTTC. Encoded protein: CASSDRQGVSEQYF.

This clone was detected only a few times. V is TRBV10-2 and J is TRBJ2-5, with TRBD2 matching 11 bases. Germline lookup yields CDR1 WSHSY and CDR2 SAAADI. The length of the CDR3 is 14 residues. With V trimmed by 7 bases and J by 4 bases, 5 bases remained unmatched. Written as DNA, the CDR3 is TGCGCCAGCAAGCCCGGACTAGCGGGAGAGACCCAGTACTTC. It encodes CASKPGLAGETQYF.

The genes are TRBV9 and TRBJ2-7; possible D gene TRBD2, 6 bases. V lost 6 bases and J lost 2, with 15 bases in between. The CDR3 covers 14 residues. Germline-derived CDR1 and CDR2 are SGDLS and YYNGEE. In DNA, the CDR3 is TGTGCCAGCACCAGGACGGGGGTCCCCTACGAGCAGTACTTC. Its translation: CASTRTGVPYEQYF.